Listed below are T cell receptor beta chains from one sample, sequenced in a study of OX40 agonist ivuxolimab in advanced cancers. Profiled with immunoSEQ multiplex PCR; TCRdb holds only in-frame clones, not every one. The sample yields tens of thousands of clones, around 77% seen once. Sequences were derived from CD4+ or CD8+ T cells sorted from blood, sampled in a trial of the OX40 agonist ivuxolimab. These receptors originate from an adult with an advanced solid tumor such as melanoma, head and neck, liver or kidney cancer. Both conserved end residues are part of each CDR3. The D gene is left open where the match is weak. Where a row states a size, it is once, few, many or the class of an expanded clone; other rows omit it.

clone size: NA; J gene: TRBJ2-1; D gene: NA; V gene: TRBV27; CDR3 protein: CASSSPPGNEQFF; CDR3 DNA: TGTGCCAGCAGTTCCCCTCCAGGGAATGAGCAGTTCTTC
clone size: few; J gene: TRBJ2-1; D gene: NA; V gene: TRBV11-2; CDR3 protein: CASTTGGEGEQFF; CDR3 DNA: TGTGCCAGCACCACCGGCGGAGAAGGAGAGCAGTTCTTC
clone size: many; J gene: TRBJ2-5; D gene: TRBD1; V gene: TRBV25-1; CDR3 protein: CASSGGGSETQYF; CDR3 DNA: TGTGCCAGCAGTGGAGGGGGCTCGGAGACCCAGTACTTC
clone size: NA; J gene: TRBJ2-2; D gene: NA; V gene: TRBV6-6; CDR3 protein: CASSYSEELFF; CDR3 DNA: TGTGCCAGCAGTTACTCGGAGGAGCTGTTTTTT
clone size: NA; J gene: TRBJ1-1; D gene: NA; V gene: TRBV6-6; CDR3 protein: CASSYLRNTEAFF; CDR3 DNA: TGTGCCAGCAGTTACTTGAGGAACACTGAAGCTTTCTTT
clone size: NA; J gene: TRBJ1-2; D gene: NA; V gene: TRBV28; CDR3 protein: CASSLGGTLNYGYTF; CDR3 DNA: TGTGCCAGCAGTTTGGGGGGGACCCTTAACTATGGCTACACCTTC
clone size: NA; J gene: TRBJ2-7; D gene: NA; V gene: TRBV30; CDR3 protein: CAWSGSGDYEQYF; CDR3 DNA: TGTGCCTGGAGTGGGTCGGGGGACTACGAGCAGTACTTC
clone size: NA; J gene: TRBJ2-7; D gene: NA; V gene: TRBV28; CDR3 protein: CASSLRESSYEQYF; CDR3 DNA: TGTGCCAGCAGTTTACGGGAGAGCTCCTACGAGCAGTACTTC
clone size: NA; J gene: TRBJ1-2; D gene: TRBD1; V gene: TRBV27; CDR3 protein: CASSSTAGGLYGYTF; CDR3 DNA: TGTGCCAGCAGTTCCACAGCAGGGGGCTTGTATGGCTACACCTTC
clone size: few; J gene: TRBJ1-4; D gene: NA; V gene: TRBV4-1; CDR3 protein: CASSQESTGTPNEKLFF; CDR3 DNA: TGCGCCAGCAGCCAAGAATCAACGGGCACTCCTAATGAAAAACTGTTTTTT
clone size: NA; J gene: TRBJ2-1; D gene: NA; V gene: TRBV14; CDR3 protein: CASSHTPWRDRGDNEQFF; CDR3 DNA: TGTGCCAGCAGCCATACGCCCTGGCGGGACAGAGGGGACAATGAGCAGTTCTTC
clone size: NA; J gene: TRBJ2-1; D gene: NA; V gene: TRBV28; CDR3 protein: CASSHNEQFF; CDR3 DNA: TGTGCCAGCTCTCACAATGAGCAGTTCTTC